These 2 T cell receptor beta chains were all obtained from the same sample, sequenced in a study of shared clonotypes between healthy human individuals. Selected positively for CCR7 and CD45RO-negative, naive CD8 cells excluded terminally differentiated effector memory CD45RA+ cells. Measured with immunoSEQ multiplex PCR; TCRdb has only the in-frame clones, and not every one. The repertoire holds some 2 million clones, with about 95% as singletons. Sequenced: naive CD8+ T cells sorted from blood. The source of these receptors is a man between 18 and 35 years old in good health.

This clone was found a few times. This chain links TRBV4-1 with TRBJ1-4, with no clear D. Germline CDR1 MGHRA, CDR2 YSYEKL. Trimming stripped 0 bases from V and 12 bases from J, with 11 bases between. The CDR3 totals 13 residues. The CDR3 loop reads CASSQDNGIELFF. As DNA, the CDR3 is TGCGCCAGCAGCCAAGATAACGGCATTGAACTGTTTTTT.

The chain links TRBV11-2 to TRBJ2-1; the match to TRBD2 covers 9 bases. There are 15 residues in the CDR3. Germline V gene sequence: CDR1 SGHAT, CDR2 FQNNGV. V trimming: 0 bases; J trimming: 3 bases; junction bases outside the gene matches: 0. The CDR3 DNA reads TGTGCCAGCAGCTTAGATAGCGGGGGCTACAATGAGCAGTTCTTC. Its translation is CASSLDSGGYNEQFF.